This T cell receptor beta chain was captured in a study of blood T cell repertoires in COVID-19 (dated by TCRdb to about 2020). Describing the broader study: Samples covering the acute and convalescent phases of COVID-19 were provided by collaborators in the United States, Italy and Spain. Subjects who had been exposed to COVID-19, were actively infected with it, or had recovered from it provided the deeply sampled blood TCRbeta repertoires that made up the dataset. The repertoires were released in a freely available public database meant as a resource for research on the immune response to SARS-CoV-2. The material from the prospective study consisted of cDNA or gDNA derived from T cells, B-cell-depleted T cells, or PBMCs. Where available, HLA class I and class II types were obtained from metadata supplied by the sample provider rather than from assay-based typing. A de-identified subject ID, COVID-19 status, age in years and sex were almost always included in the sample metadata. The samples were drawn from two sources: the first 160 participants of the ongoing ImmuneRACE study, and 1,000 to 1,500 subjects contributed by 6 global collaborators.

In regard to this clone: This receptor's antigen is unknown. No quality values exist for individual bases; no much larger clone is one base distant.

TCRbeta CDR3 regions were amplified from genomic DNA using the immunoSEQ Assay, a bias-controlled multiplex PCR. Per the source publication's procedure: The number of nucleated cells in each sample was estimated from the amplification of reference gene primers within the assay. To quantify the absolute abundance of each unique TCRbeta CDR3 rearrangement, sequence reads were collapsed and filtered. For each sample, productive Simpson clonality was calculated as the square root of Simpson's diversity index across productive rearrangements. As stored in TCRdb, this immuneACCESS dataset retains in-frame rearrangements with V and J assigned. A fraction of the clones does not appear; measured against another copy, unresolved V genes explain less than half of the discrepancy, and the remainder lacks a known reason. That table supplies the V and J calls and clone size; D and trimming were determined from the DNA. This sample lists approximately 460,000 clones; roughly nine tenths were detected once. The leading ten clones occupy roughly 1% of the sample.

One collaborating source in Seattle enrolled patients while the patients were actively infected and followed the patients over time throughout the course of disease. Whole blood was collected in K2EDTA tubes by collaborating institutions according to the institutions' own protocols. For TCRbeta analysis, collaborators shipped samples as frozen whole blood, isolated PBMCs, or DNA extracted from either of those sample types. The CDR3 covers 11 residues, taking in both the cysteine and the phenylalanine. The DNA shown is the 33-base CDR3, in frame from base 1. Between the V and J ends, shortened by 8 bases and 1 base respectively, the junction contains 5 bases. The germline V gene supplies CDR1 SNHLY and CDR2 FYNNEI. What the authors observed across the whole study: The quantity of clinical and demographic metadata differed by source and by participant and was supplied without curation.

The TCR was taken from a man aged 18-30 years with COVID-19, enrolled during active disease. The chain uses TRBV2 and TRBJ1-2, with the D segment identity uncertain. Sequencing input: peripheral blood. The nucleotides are TGTGCCAGCGGTAGTAACTATGGCTACACCTTC. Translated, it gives CASGSNYGYTF.